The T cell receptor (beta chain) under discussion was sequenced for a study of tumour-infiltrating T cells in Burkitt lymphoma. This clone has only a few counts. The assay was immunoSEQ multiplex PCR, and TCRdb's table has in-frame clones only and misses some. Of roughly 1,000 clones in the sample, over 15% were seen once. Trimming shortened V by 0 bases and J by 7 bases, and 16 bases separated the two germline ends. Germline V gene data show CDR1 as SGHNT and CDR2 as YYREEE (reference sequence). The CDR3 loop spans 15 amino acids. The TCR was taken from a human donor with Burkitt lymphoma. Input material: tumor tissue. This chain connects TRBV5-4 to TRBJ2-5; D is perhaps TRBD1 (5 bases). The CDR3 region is CASSLVRDSKGTQYF. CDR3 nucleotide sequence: TGTGCCAGCAGCTTGGTCAGAGACAGCAAAGGGACCCAGTACTTC.